A selection of T cell receptor beta chains follows, all from one sample in a study of control samples from healthy donors and cancer patients. Assay: immunoSEQ multiplex PCR; the TCRdb copy retains only in-frame clones and omits some. Of approximately 190,000 clones detected, 91% appear once; the ten largest clones hold 1.8%. The specimen was blood. The receptor set was obtained from a man under 40 in good health. CDR3s include the opening cysteine and the closing phenylalanine or tryptophan. The D gene is left open where the match is weak. Clone size is given for some rows only: seen once, a few or many times, or a class if the clone is expanded.

j_call clone_size v_call d_call cdr3_nt cdr3_aa
TRBJ2-1 . TRBV4-1 . TGCGCCAGCAGCCAGCCACTAGCTGGACGTCGTCTTGAGCAGTTCTTC CASSQPLAGRRLEQFF
TRBJ2-3 once TRBV6-5 . TGTGCCAGCAGCGGGGGCACAGATACGCAGTATTTT CASSGGTDTQYF
TRBJ1-3 . TRBV29-1 TRBD1 TGCAGCGTTGTCCTCCTGACAGGGGCTGGAAACACCATATATTTT CSVVLLTGAGNTIYF
TRBJ1-4 . TRBV27 . TGTGCCAGCAGTGCTTCGGTTACTAATGAAAAACTGTTTTTT CASSASVTNEKLFF
TRBJ1-2 . TRBV12-3/TRBV12-4 TRBD1 TGTGCCAGCAGACGAACAGGGGGCGATGGCTACACCTTC CASRRTGGDGYTF
TRBJ2-7 . TRBV28 . TGTGCCAGCATCCCGACGGCTGCAACCTACGAGCAGTACTTC CASIPTAATYEQYF
TRBJ2-5 . TRBV11-2 . TGTGCCAGCAGCTTTGGCCAGGGAGATAAAGAGACCCAGTACTTC CASSFGQGDKETQYF
TRBJ2-7 . TRBV15 . TGTGCCACCAGCAGAGATCCGCCCCTCATCGTCTACGAGCAGTACTTC CATSRDPPLIVYEQYF
TRBJ1-4 . TRBV10-2 TRBD1 TGCGCCAGCAGCGGGGACAGCTCTAATGAAAAACTGTTTTTT CASSGDSSNEKLFF
TRBJ2-7 . TRBV18 . TGTGCCAGCTCACCACAGGTTACCTTTTACGAGCAGTACTTC CASSPQVTFYEQYF
TRBJ2-5 once TRBV7-8 . TGTGCCAGCACTTCCGGTGGGGTGGTTGAGACCCAGTACTTC CASTSGGVVETQYF
TRBJ1-1 . TRBV21-1 . TGTGCCAGCAGCAAAGAAAGAGGTTCGGCCAGAACCCGAGCTTTCTTT CASSKERGSARTRAFF
TRBJ1-6 . TRBV2 . TGTGCCAGCAGTGCCCAAAGCGGGGGGCCGGTTTCACCCCTCCACTTT CASSAQSGGPVSPLHF
TRBJ1-1 . TRBV30 . TGTGCCTGGAGGGGGAGGGAAAGACTAATGAACACTGAAGCTTTCTTT CAWRGRERLMNTEAFF
TRBJ2-6 . TRBV10-3 . TGTGCCATCAGTGAAGGACGGGCCTCTGGGGCCAACGTCCTGACTTTC CAISEGRASGANVLTF
TRBJ2-3 . TRBV13 TRBD2 TGTGCCAGCAGCTTAGGTAGCGGGGGAGGAGATACGCAGTATTTT CASSLGSGGGDTQYF
TRBJ1-4 . TRBV5-1 . TGCGCCAGCAGCTTGCCGAAGGGAGTAGGAACTAATGAAAAACTGTTTTTT CASSLPKGVGTNEKLFF
TRBJ2-1 . TRBV13 . TGTGCCAGCAGCTCTCCGACCGCGGGGAGCTCCTACAATGAGCAGTTCTTC CASSSPTAGSSYNEQFF
TRBJ2-1 . TRBV19 TRBD2 TGTGCCAGTAGTATTGGACTAGCGGGGGGGCCCGGGCAGTTCTTC CASSIGLAGGPGQFF
TRBJ1-2 . TRBV27 . TGTGCCAGCAGTAATCGGGGGCAGCTCTCTAACTATGGCTACACCTTC CASSNRGQLSNYGYTF
TRBJ2-6 . TRBV5-1 . TGCGCCAGCAGCGGAACCCAGGGAGCTCTCTCTGGGGCCAACGTCCTGACTTTC CASSGTQGALSGANVLTF
TRBJ2-1 . TRBV7-8 TRBD1 TGTGCCAGCAGCCTATTACACACAGGGGGCGTCCACAATGAGCAGTTCTTC CASSLLHTGGVHNEQFF
TRBJ2-2 once TRBV5-4 . TGTGCCAGCAGCTTACCCGGGTCCTCCTCCACCGGGGAGCTGTTTTTT CASSLPGSSSTGELFF
TRBJ1-2 . TRBV11-2 . TGTGCCAGCAGCTTAGAAGTGATATGGGACTATGGCTACACCTTC CASSLEVIWDYGYTF
TRBJ1-1 . TRBV5-1 TRBD1 TGCGCCAGCAGCCTTACCGGACAGGATAACACTGAAGCTTTCTTT CASSLTGQDNTEAFF
TRBJ2-7 . TRBV6-2/TRBV6-3 . TGTGCCAGCAGTTACGTGACACTTAAGGAGCAGTACTTC CASSYVTLKEQYF
TRBJ2-7 . TRBV6-1 TRBD2 TGTGCCAGCAGTGTAATGGGTAGCGGGGGTACCTACGAGCAGTACTTC CASSVMGSGGTYEQYF
TRBJ1-3 once TRBV2 . TGTGCCAGCACTACTCTAGGCGGAATGCACACCATATATTTT CASTTLGGMHTIYF
TRBJ1-1 . TRBV9 . TGTGCCAGCAGCGTAGGCCCGATGGTTTCTGAAGCTTTCTTT CASSVGPMVSEAFF
TRBJ1-6 . TRBV6-5 TRBD1 TGTGCCAGCAGTTTAGGGGACAGAGTCAATTCACCCCTCCACTTT CASSLGDRVNSPLHF
TRBJ1-2 . TRBV6-5 TRBD1 TGTGCCAGCAGTTTAAGGACAGGGGGCTATGGCTACACCTTC CASSLRTGGYGYTF
TRBJ2-1 . TRBV5-8 . TGTGCCAGCAGCGTCCTGAGCTCCTACAATGAGCAGTTCTTC CASSVLSSYNEQFF
TRBJ1-4 few TRBV29-1 TRBD1 TGCAGCTTAACCCTGGGGGACAGGGGTGAAAAACTGTTTTTT CSLTLGDRGEKLFF
TRBJ1-2 . TRBV24-1 . TGTGCCACCAGTGATCCGCAGGGACGGGGATCAAACTATGGCTACACCTTC CATSDPQGRGSNYGYTF
TRBJ2-1 . TRBV6-5 . TGTGCCAGCAGTACACAAGCTAGCTCCTACAATGAGCAGTTCTTC CASSTQASSYNEQFF
TRBJ2-7 few TRBV5-4 TRBD2 TGTGCCAGCAGCTTACCTAGCGGGGTGCGCGAGCAGTACTTC CASSLPSGVREQYF
TRBJ1-4 . TRBV25-1 . TGTGCCAGCAGTAGGAATCAGGGTAGACAAAATGAAAAACTGTTTTTT CASSRNQGRQNEKLFF
TRBJ2-7 . TRBV6-5 . TGTGCCAGCAGTTTTCTGCGGGGAGCCTACGAGCAGTACTTC CASSFLRGAYEQYF
TRBJ1-1 . TRBV28 . TGTGCCACAAGACGGCGGAACACTGAAGCTTTCTTT CATRRRNTEAFF
TRBJ1-3 . TRBV29-1 . TGCAGCGTGGCCAAAGGGGCTGGAAACACCATATATTTT CSVAKGAGNTIYF
TRBJ1-4 . TRBV4-2 TRBD1 TGTGCCAGCAGCCAAACAGGGGCCGGAAAACTGTTTTTT CASSQTGAGKLFF
TRBJ2-3 . TRBV7-8 . TGTGCCAGCAGCTTAGCCCGGGGGCTTAGCACAGATACGCAGTATTTT CASSLARGLSTDTQYF
TRBJ1-2 . TRBV2 . TGTGCCAGCCACGGATCCACAGGGAACTATGGCTACACCTTC CASHGSTGNYGYTF
TRBJ1-5 . TRBV2 . TGTGCCAGCAGCCCAAGGGAGTCGTTTCAGCCCCAGCATTTT CASSPRESFQPQHF
TRBJ1-1 . TRBV10-1 . TGCGCCAGCAGCCAGTCCCAGAACACTGAAGCTTTCTTT CASSQSQNTEAFF
TRBJ1-2 . TRBV5-4 . TGTGCCAGCAGCCCCCCCTCGGGAAGGGGCCGCGGCTACACCTTC CASSPPSGRGRGYTF
TRBJ1-1 . TRBV2 . TGTGCCAGCAGTGAAGCCCAAGGACCCTATAACACTGAAGCTTTCTTT CASSEAQGPYNTEAFF
TRBJ1-2 few TRBV11-2 . TGTGCCAGCAGCTCGGACAGTTACTATGGCTACACCTTC CASSSDSYYGYTF
TRBJ1-1 . TRBV7-2 . TGTGCCAGCAGCTCCCCCTCCCAGCGGAACACTGAAGCTTTCTTT CASSSPSQRNTEAFF
TRBJ2-7 . TRBV12-3/TRBV12-4 TRBD1 TGTGCCAGCAGAAGACAGGGATCCTACGAGCAGTACTTC CASRRQGSYEQYF
TRBJ2-7 medium-sized TRBV5-1 TRBD2 TGCGCCAGCAGCTTTAGCGGGGGTTCCTACGAGCAGTACTTC CASSFSGGSYEQYF
TRBJ1-6 few TRBV11-2 . TGTGCCAGCAGTCCTAGACAGGCCTCCTATAATTCACCCCTCCACTTT CASSPRQASYNSPLHF
TRBJ1-4 . TRBV7-9 TRBD1 TGTGCCAGCAGCCCCGGGACAGGGGTAGGTGAAAAACTGTTTTTT CASSPGTGVGEKLFF
TRBJ1-1 . TRBV10-3 . TGTGCCATCAGTGAGTCGATGACCACTGAAGCTTTCTTT CAISESMTTEAFF
TRBJ1-5 . TRBV19 . TGTGCCAGTAGTACCTCAGGAACCGACCGGCATTTT CASSTSGTDRHF
TRBJ2-7 . TRBV9 . TGTGCCAGCAGCGTCACACCGAGCTCCTACGAGCAGTACTTC CASSVTPSSYEQYF
TRBJ2-2 . TRBV5-1 TRBD1 TGCGCCAGCGGGATACCGGGACAGATTAACACCGGGGAGCTGTTTTTT CASGIPGQINTGELFF
TRBJ1-1 . TRBV28 . TGTGCCAGCACCCGGGCAACGACTGAAGCTTTCTTT CASTRATTEAFF
TRBJ2-3 . TRBV5-1 . TGCGCCAGCAGTTCACGACAGGGAGGCGGCACAGATACGCAGTATTTT CASSSRQGGGTDTQYF
TRBJ1-1 . TRBV6-5 TRBD1 TGTGCCAGCAGTACACAGGGGGCAGGGACTGAAGCTTTCTTT CASSTQGAGTEAFF